Below are 3 T cell receptor beta chains sequenced from a single sample in a study of blood T cell repertoires in COVID-19. Clones were read by immunoSEQ multiplex PCR, and TCRdb kept only the in-frame ones, dropping some. Of roughly 250,000 clones listed, about 88% were seen once; the top ten hold approximately 2.1%. Sequencing was performed on peripheral blood. All receptors come from a woman aged 40-49 years who had recovered from COVID-19.

This clone was detected once. This rearrangement joins TRBV7-2 to TRBJ2-3; 12 bases map to TRBD2. V was clipped by 4 bases and J by 4 bases; unmatched bases: 3. Germline CDR1 is SGHTA and CDR2 is FQGNSA. CDR3 size: 15 residues. This chain's CDR3 is CASSSTSGGSDTQYF. The CDR3 DNA is TGTGCCAGCAGCTCAACTAGCGGGGGGTCAGATACGCAGTATTTT.

V gene TRBV5-5 combines with J gene TRBJ1-2; weak D call: TRBD1 (5 bases). The germline V and J ends were trimmed by 1 base and 5 bases, with 12 bases remaining between them. CDR1 and CDR2 (germline): SGHKS, YYEKEE (reference sequence). There are 14 residues in the CDR3. The CDR3 here is CASSLTGSQYGYTF. In DNA form, the CDR3 reads TGTGCCAGCAGCTTGACAGGCAGTCAATATGGCTACACCTTC.

This chain joins TRBV18 and TRBJ2-2, with TRBD1 matching over 7 bases. V gave up 5 bases and J gave up 1 base; unmatched junction bases: 4. The germline V gene has CDR1 KGHSH and CDR2 LQKENI. The CDR3 covers 15 residues. CDR3 sequence reads: CASSTDRVNTGELFF. The CDR3 region has the DNA TGTGCCAGCTCAACAGACAGGGTGAACACCGGGGAGCTGTTTTTT. Supplemented by reference TRBV18 and TRBJ2-2, the full variable domain reads NAGVMQNPRHLVRRRGQEARLRCSPMKGHSHVYWYRQLPEEGLKFMVYLQKENIIDESGMPKERFSAEFPKEGPSILRIQQVVRGDSAAYFCASSTDRVNTGELFFGEGSRLTVL.